This T cell receptor beta chain derives from a study of blood T cell repertoires in COVID-19. Study-level background: The United States, Italy and Spain provided the acute and convalescent COVID-19 samples.

As originally analysed: Reference gene primer amplification gave nucleated cell count estimates. The protocol was immunoSEQ multiplex PCR, while the TCRdb copy is restricted to in-frame clones and leaves out a portion. That table furnishes V, J and clone size, whereas the DNA furnished D and trimming. The sample records about 210,000 clones, 81% being singletons. Cohort placement rested on clinical history that participants reported themselves. CDR1 is SGHAT, CDR2 FQNNGV, per germline. The J segment lost 9 bases and the V segment lost 1 base, leaving 6 bases of the junction unmatched. The CDR3 covers 14 residues.

The sequenced sample was PBMCs or T cells enriched from blood (not recorded which). The V call is TRBV11-2, the J call TRBJ1-2; TRBD1 matches at 9 bases. The TCR was taken from a woman aged 45-59 years with acute COVID-19. The CDR3 DNA sequence: TGTGCCAGCAGCTTAGGGGGGACAGGGCGTAGCTACACCTTC. It translates to CASSLGGTGRSYTF.